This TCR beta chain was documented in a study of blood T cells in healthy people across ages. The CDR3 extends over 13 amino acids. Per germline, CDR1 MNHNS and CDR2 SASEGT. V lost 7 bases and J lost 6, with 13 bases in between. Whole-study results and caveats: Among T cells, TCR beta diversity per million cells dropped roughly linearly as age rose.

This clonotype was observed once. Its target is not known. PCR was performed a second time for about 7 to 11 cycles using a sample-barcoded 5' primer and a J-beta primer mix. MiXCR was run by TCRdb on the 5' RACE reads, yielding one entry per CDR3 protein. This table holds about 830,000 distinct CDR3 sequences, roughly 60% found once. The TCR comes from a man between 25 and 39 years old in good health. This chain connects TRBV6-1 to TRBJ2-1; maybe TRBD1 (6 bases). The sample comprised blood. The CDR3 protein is CASIIQGRNEQFF. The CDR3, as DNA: TGTGCCAGCATCATTCAGGGGCGCAATGAGCAGTTCTTC.